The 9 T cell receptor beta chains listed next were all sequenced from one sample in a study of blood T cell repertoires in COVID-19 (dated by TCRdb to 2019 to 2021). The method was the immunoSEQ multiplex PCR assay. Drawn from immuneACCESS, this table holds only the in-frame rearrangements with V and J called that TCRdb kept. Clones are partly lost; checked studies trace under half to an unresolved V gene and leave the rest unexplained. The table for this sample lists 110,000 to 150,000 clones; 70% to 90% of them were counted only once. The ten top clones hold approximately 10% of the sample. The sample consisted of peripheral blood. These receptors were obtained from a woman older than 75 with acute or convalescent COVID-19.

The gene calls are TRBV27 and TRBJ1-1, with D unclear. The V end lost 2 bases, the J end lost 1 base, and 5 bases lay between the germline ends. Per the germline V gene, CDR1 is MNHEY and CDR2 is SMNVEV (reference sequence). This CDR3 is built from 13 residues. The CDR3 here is CASSLQANTEAFF. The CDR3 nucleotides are TGTGCCAGCAGTTTACAGGCGAACACTGAAGCTTTCTTT.

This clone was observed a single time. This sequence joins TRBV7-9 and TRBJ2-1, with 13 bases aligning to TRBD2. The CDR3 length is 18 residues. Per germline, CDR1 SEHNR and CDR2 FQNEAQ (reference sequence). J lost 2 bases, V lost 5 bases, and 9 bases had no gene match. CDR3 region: CASSATSGGAGTYNEQFF. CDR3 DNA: TGTGCCAGCAGCGCAACTAGCGGGGGGGCCGGAACCTACAATGAGCAGTTCTTC.

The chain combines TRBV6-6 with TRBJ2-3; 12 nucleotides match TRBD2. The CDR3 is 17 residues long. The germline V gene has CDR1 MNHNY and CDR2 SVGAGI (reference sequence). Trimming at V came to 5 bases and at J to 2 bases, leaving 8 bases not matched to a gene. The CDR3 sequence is CASSPTSGGLLTDTQYF. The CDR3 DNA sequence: TGTGCCAGCAGTCCAACTAGCGGGGGGCTCCTCACAGATACGCAGTATTTT.

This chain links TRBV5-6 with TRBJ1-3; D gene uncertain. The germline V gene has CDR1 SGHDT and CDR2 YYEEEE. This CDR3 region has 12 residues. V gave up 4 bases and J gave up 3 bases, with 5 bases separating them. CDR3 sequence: CASSHSGNTIYF. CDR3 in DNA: TGTGCCAGCAGCCATAGTGGAAACACCATATATTTT.

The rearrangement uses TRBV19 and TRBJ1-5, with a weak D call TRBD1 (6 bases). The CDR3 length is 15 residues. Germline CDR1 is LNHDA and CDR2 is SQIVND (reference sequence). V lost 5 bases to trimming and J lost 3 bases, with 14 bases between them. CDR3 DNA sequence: TGTGCCAGTAGTCCATCGGGGGGCCTCAATCAGCCCCAGCATTTT. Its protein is CASSPSGGLNQPQHF.

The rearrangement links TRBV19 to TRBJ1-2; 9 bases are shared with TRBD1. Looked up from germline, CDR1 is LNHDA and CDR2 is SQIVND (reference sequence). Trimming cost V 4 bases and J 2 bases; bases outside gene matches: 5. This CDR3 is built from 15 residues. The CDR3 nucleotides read TGTGCCAGTAGTAGAGGACAGGGGCTAAACTATGGCTACACCTTC. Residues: CASSRGQGLNYGYTF.

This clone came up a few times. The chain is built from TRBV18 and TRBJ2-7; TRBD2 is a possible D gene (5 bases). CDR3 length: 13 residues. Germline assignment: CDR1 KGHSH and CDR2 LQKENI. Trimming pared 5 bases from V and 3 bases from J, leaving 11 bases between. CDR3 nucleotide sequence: TGTGCCAGCTCATTTGGACGGGGCTACGAGCAGTACTTC. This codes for CASSFGRGYEQYF.

The CDR3 DNA sequence: TGTGCCAGCAATGGACACTTATACACTGAAGCTTTCTTT. Amino acid sequence: CASNGHLYTEAFF. The V and J genes are TRBV2 and TRBJ1-1, with D perhaps matching TRBD1 (5 bases). Per the germline V gene, CDR1 is SNHLY and CDR2 is FYNNEI. The CDR3 extends over 13 amino acids. Trimming left V 7 bases short and J 3 bases short, with 12 bases between.

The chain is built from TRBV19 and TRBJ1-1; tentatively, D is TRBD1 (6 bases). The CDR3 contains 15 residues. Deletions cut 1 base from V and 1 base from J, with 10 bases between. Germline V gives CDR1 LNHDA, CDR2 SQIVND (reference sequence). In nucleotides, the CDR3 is TGTGCCAGTAGTATAGCCGACAGGACGAACACTGAAGCTTTCTTT. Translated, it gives CASSIADRTNTEAFF.